Shown below are 11 T cell receptor beta chains from a single sample sequenced in a study of spatial heterogeneity in lung cancer. TCRdb recomputed calls from the 5' RACE reads with MiXCR, one row per CDR3 protein. The sample carries about 85,000 distinct CDR3 sequences, 15% to 25% recorded once. The time point: sample taken at primary tumor resection. From tumor, nontumor lung or frozen PBMC, whole RNA was taken unsorted for sequencing. This specimen was PBMCs, taken at surgery. The receptors stem from a male donor with early-stage non-small cell lung cancer.

The sample holds one count of this clonotype. The chain is built from TRBV18 and TRBJ2-1; TRBD2 matches 7 bases. Per germline, CDR1 KGHSH and CDR2 LQKENI. Germline trimming cut 5 bases from V and 5 bases from J; bases unmatched to any gene: 3. The CDR3 is 13 residues long. In DNA, the CDR3 is TGTGCCAGCTCAGCGGGACTAAACAATGAGCAGTTCTTC. Translation: CASSAGLNNEQFF.

The V call is TRBV6-5, the J call TRBJ1-2; 7 positions match TRBD1. Looked up from germline, CDR1 is MNHEY and CDR2 is SVGAGI. J lost 8 bases, V lost 4 bases, and 7 bases had no gene match. The CDR3 spans 13 residues. CDR3 in amino acids: CASSFRQGGGYTF. The CDR3 DNA reads as TGTGCCAGCAGTTTCCGACAGGGAGGCGGCTACACCTTC.

This clonotype was picked up a small number of times. The rearrangement links TRBV11-1 to TRBJ2-7; weak D call: TRBD1 (5 bases). The CDR3 runs 16 residues. Germline-derived CDR1 and CDR2 are SGHAT and FQDESV (reference sequence). With 2 bases removed from V and 0 bases from J, the gap between germline ends came to 14 bases. CDR3 nucleotides: TGTGCCAGCAGCTTACCGGACACAACTGTCTCCTACGAGCAGTACTTC. Protein product: CASSLPDTTVSYEQYF.

The V gene is TRBV5-4, the J gene TRBJ2-3; no clear D. Trimming pared 2 bases from V and 3 bases from J, leaving 13 bases between. The length of the CDR3 is 15 residues. Germline V gene sequence: CDR1 SGHNT, CDR2 YYREEE (reference sequence). CDR3 region: CASSFDLLGTDTQYF. The CDR3, as DNA: TGTGCCAGCAGCTTCGACCTCCTGGGGACAGATACGCAGTATTTT.

In the case of this clonotype: An end of the junction does not agree with germline; a read error may underlie this. The chain couples TRBV7-8 to TRBJ1-2; D is ambiguous. Germline CDR1 reads SGHVS; CDR2 reads FQNEAQ. There are 12 residues in the CDR3. CDR3 region: CVSSLDNYGYTF. The CDR3 DNA sequence: TGTGTCAGCAGCTTAGATAACTATGGCTACACCTTC.

There are many counts of this clonotype. The genes are TRBV19 and TRBJ1-2; 10 positions match TRBD1. After removal of 10 bases from V and 2 bases from J, the junction contained 10 bases not matched to a gene. Germline assignment: CDR1 LNHDA and CDR2 SQIVND (reference sequence). CDR3 size: 15 residues. The CDR3 nucleotides read TGTGCCACGTCCCGGGACAGGGGACGAAACTATGGCTACACCTTC. Translation gives CATSRDRGRNYGYTF.

The V call is TRBV18, the J call TRBJ1-1; D not resolved. The V and J ends lost 2 bases and 6 bases respectively, with 13 bases between them. CDR1 KGHSH and CDR2 LQKENI come from the germline V gene. There are 14 residues in the CDR3. CDR3 nucleotides: TGTGCCAGCTCACCATTGGCGGGAATCGCTGAAGCTTTCTTT. Its translation is CASSPLAGIAEAFF.

This clonotype came up a few times. This sequence joins TRBV28 and TRBJ2-3, with 7 bases aligning to TRBD1. The CDR3 extends over 14 amino acids. Trimming removed 6 bases from V and 0 bases from J; junction bases left unmatched: 3. Germline V gene lookup returns CDR1 MDHEN and CDR2 SYDVKM. CDR3 sequence reads: CASRPGQSTDTQYF. The CDR3 bases are TGTGCCAGCAGGCCGGGACAGAGCACAGATACGCAGTATTTT. The full variable domain, rest sourced from reference TRBV28 and TRBJ2-3, is DVKVTQSSRYLVKRTGEKVFLECVQDMDHENMFWYRQDPGLGLRLIYFSYDVKMKEKGDIPEGYSVSREKKERFSLILESASTNQTSMYLCASRPGQSTDTQYFGPGTRLTVL.

This clonotype was found once. This chain uses TRBV12-3 or TRBV12-4 with TRBJ2-3; D perhaps matches TRBD1 (5 bases). This CDR3 is built from 14 residues. Trimming took off 4 bases at V and 6 bases at J, with 14 bases between the two ends. The CDR3 reads CASSYRTQGDTQYF. The CDR3 DNA is TGTGCCAGCAGTTACAGAACCCAGGGTGATACGCAGTATTTT.

The rearrangement joins TRBV28 to TRBJ2-7; weak D call: TRBD2 (6 bases). V lost 8 bases and J 7 bases, leaving 18 bases between the germline ends. This CDR3 is built from 13 residues. The germline CDR1 and CDR2 sequences are MDHEN and SYDVKM. The CDR3 loop is CASEREDLGEQYF. The CDR3 nucleotides are TGTGCCAGCGAGAGGGAGGATCTTGGGGAGCAGTACTTC. The full variable domain, rest sourced from reference TRBV28 and TRBJ2-7, is DVKVTQSSRYLVKRTGEKVFLECVQDMDHENMFWYRQDPGLGLRLIYFSYDVKMKEKGDIPEGYSVSREKKERFSLILESASTNQTSMYLCASEREDLGEQYFGPGTRLTVT.

This chain uses TRBV29-1 with TRBJ2-7, with 7 bases lining up with TRBD2. V shed 6 bases and J 1 base; nucleotides not matched to a gene: 6. This CDR3 has 13 amino acids. The germline gives CDR1 SQVTM, CDR2 ANQGSEA. For the CDR3, the DNA is TGCAGCGTGGGGGGGGTAGGTTCCTACGAGCAGTACTTC. This encodes CSVGGVGSYEQYF.